This TCR beta chain came from a study of OX40 agonist ivuxolimab in advanced cancers. Study results and limitations: On average, CD8+ T cells showed a greater number of expanded clones than CD4+.

Looked up from germline, CDR1 is SNHLY and CDR2 is FYNNEI. The CDR3 is made up of 16 amino acids. Between the trimmed V and J ends, which lost 0 bases and 1 base, there was a span of 11 bases. Produced via immunoSEQ multiplex PCR; TCRdb's table is partial and in-frame only. The table has approximately 28,000 clones, roughly 80% seen once; the top ten hold around 24%. Remarks on this clone: Its target is unknown.

V usage is TRBV2 and J usage is TRBJ2-3; weak D call: TRBD1 (5 bases). This clonotype was sampled from an adult with an advanced solid tumor such as melanoma, head and neck, liver or kidney cancer. Sequenced here: CD4+ or CD8+ T cells sorted from blood, sampled in a trial of the OX40 agonist ivuxolimab. CDR3 in amino acids: CASSEALRGGTDTQYF. Here the CDR3 DNA reads TGTGCCAGCAGTGAAGCGCTTAGGGGTGGCACAGATACGCAGTATTTT. The full variable domain, in which reference TRBV2 and TRBJ2-3 provide the parts outside the CDR3, is EPEVTQTPSHQVTQMGQEVILRCVPISNHLYFYWYRQILGQKVEFLVSFYNNEISEKSEIFDDQFSVERPDGSNFTLKIRSTKLEDSAMYFCASSEALRGGTDTQYFGPGTRLTVL.